What follows is one T cell receptor (beta chain) and its context. Regarding treatment: oral pan-JAK inhibitor, 5-10 mg twice daily. The record originates from a study of CD8+ T cells in alopecia areata. V gave up 3 bases and J gave up 9 bases, with 6 bases separating them. In germline, CDR1 is LGHNT, CDR2 FRNRAP. CDR3 length: 11 residues. Following extraction, RNA underwent reverse transcription to cDNA, which served as the sequencing template. The table came from immunoSEQ multiplex PCR; TCRdb's copy has only in-frame clones and leaves some out. Among roughly 170,000 clones, about 60% were seen once, and the ten largest hold about 12%.

The starting material was CD8+ T cells sorted from blood, obtained at week 24, from a patient treated with tofacitinib. The sequence was collected from a human donor with alopecia areata. This chain links TRBV12-5 with TRBJ2-1; D not resolved. The CDR3 sequence is CASGFRLEQFF. CDR3 DNA sequence: TGTGCTAGTGGTTTTAGGCTTGAGCAGTTCTTC.